The sequence of this T cell receptor beta chain was determined in a study of response to subunit inactivated influenza vaccine. In the case of this clonotype: Its antigen is undetermined. This may come from a read error, since a much larger clone is one base off.

Whole-study results and caveats: A suggestion made by the authors is that each seasonal influenza vaccination recruits few new T cells.

TCRdb called the RT-PCR reads again in MiXCR, with one record for every CDR3 protein. This sample has more than 550,000 distinct CDR3 sequences, with 12% found just once. V was cut by 4 bases and J by 6 bases, with 20 bases left in between. This CDR3 contains 16 residues. The chain recombines TRBV12-3 or TRBV12-4 with TRBJ2-3; tentatively, D is TRBD1 or TRBD2 (6 bases each). The source was PBMCs from blood, collected on the day of vaccination. The sequence was collected from a middle-aged man who received an inactivated influenza vaccine. As DNA, the CDR3 is TGTGCCAGCAGTTCACTAGCCACAGGGCGAAGCGATACGCAGTATTTT. It specifies CASSSLATGRSDTQYF.